These 18 T cell receptor beta chains were sequenced from one sample in a study of cytomegalovirus exposure and HLA in healthy donors. Vbeta (60) and Jbeta (13) primers were used in the PCR. Measured with immunoSEQ multiplex PCR; TCRdb has only the in-frame clones, and not every one. The sample lists about 150,000 clones, almost 80% occurring once. The sample was PBMCs. The receptors derive from a woman aged 35 to 49 in good health and CMV-seropositive.

V and J are TRBV5-1 and TRBJ2-7; unclear D gene. Germline-derived CDR1 and CDR2 are SGHRS and YFSETQ. Trimming removed 0 bases at V and 6 bases at J, with 16 bases between. CDR3 length: 15 residues. Here the CDR3 DNA reads TGCGCCAGCAGCTTGGATCCCCAGACTTTTGGCGAGCAGTACTTC. Translation gives CASSLDPQTFGEQYF.

The count of this clone is one. One end of the junction is discordant with germline, which a read error may explain. V is TRBV6-1 and J is TRBJ1-2, with a possible D match to TRBD1 (6 bases). Germline V gene sequence: CDR1 MNHNS, CDR2 SASEGT. The CDR3 is 14 amino acids. The CDR3 reads CVSSGQLANYGYTF. The DNA of the CDR3 is TGTGTCAGCAGTGGACAGTTAGCTAACTATGGCTACACCTTC.

This chain connects TRBV6-4 to TRBJ2-1; D is possibly TRBD2 (5 bases). CDR1 MRHNA and CDR2 SNTAGT come from the germline V gene. V lost 2 bases, J lost 5 bases, and 10 bases lay in between. The CDR3 has 14 amino acids. CDR3 protein: CASSDRLRDNEQFF. DNA of the CDR3: TGTGCCAGCAGTGACAGGTTGAGGGACAATGAGCAGTTCTTC.

This chain links TRBV27 with TRBJ2-3, with D perhaps TRBD1 (5 bases). V lost 6 bases and J 2 bases, leaving 12 bases between the germline ends. Looked up from germline, CDR1 is MNHEY and CDR2 is SMNVEV (reference sequence). The CDR3 totals 14 residues. The CDR3 DNA reads TGTGCCAGCAGATTCCTCAGGGACACAGATACGCAGTATTTT. Translation gives CASRFLRDTDTQYF.

The chain couples TRBV5-1 to TRBJ2-7, with D tentatively TRBD2 (5 bases). CDR3 length: 17 amino acids. V lost 0 bases to trimming and J lost 3 bases, with 19 bases between them. CDR1 is SGHRS, CDR2 YFSETQ, per germline. The chain's CDR3 is CASSLEAGPIFLYEQYF. Written as DNA, the CDR3 is TGCGCCAGCAGCTTGGAGGCGGGTCCCATTTTCCTCTACGAGCAGTACTTC. Full variable domain (missing parts from reference TRBV5-1 and TRBJ2-7): KAGVTQTPRYLIKTRGQQVTLSCSPISGHRSVSWYQQTPGQGLQFLFEYFSETQRNKGNFPGRFSGRQFSNSRSEMNVSTLELGDSALYLCASSLEAGPIFLYEQYFGPGTRLTVT.

This clone showed up just a few times. The rearrangement uses TRBV28 and TRBJ1-2; TRBD1 aligns across 9 bases. V dropped 4 bases and J dropped 7; count of bases not matched to a gene: 10. This CDR3 is built from 15 residues. The germline V gene encodes CDR1 MDHEN and CDR2 SYDVKM. CDR3 residues: CASSSGGQGVSGYTF. CDR3 in DNA: TGTGCCAGCAGTTCGGGGGGACAGGGAGTCAGTGGCTACACCTTC.

This sequence joins TRBV27 and TRBJ2-1, with TRBD2 identical over 14 bases. From germline, CDR1 is MNHEY and CDR2 SMNVEV (reference sequence). The V segment lost 7 bases and the J segment 5 bases; nucleotides outside the gene matches: 7. The CDR3 totals 16 residues. This CDR3 reads CASMLTSGGANNEQFF. The DNA of the CDR3 is TGTGCCAGCATGCTGACTAGCGGGGGGGCCAACAATGAGCAGTTCTTC.

The gene calls are TRBV5-5 and TRBJ1-6; no firm D call. Germline CDR1 is SGHKS and CDR2 is YYEKEE (reference sequence). The CDR3 is made up of 15 amino acids. V gave up 2 bases and J gave up 7 bases, with 13 bases separating them. The CDR3 is CASSLTWTENSPLHF. The CDR3, as DNA: TGTGCCAGCAGCTTAACATGGACTGAAAATTCACCCCTCCACTTT.

The chain is built from TRBV5-1 and TRBJ2-1, with 15 positions matching TRBD2. The length of the CDR3 is 16 residues. J lost 7 bases, V lost 4 bases, and 6 bases had no gene match. CDR1 and CDR2 from the germline V gene are SGHRS and YFSETQ. CDR3 sequence: CASSASGLAGGNEQFF. CDR3 coding DNA: TGCGCCAGCAGCGCCTCGGGACTAGCGGGGGGAAATGAGCAGTTCTTC.

This rearrangement joins TRBV28 to TRBJ1-2; D call uncertain. Trimming took off 7 bases at V and 5 bases at J, with 14 bases between the two ends. Germline CDR1 is MDHEN and CDR2 is SYDVKM. The CDR3 runs 13 residues. DNA for the CDR3: TGTGCCAGCAATACCGGGATCTCTTATGGCTACACCTTC. It is translated as CASNTGISYGYTF.

The chain joins TRBV5-1 to TRBJ2-7; perhaps TRBD1 as D (5 bases). The V end was cut by 4 bases, the J end by 2 bases, with 10 bases between. The CDR3 is 13 residues long. Germline V gene lookup returns CDR1 SGHRS and CDR2 YFSETQ. This chain's CDR3 is CASSDPGPYEQYF. CDR3 bases: TGCGCCAGCAGCGACCCAGGGCCCTACGAGCAGTACTTC.

The chain carries TRBV2 and TRBJ2-6; 7 bases are a match to TRBD1. Germline CDR1 reads SNHLY; CDR2 reads FYNNEI. This CDR3 contains 16 residues. Trimming cost V 6 bases and J 0 bases; bases outside gene matches: 5. The CDR3 DNA reads TGTGCCAGCAGACGGGACAGCCTCTCTGGGGCCAACGTCCTGACTTTC. Amino acid sequence: CASRRDSLSGANVLTF.

The V gene is TRBV6-1, the J gene TRBJ2-5; D is possibly TRBD1 (6 bases). The CDR3 totals 15 residues. The V gene's germline CDR1 is MNHNS and CDR2 SASEGT. The V and J ends lost 6 bases and 2 bases respectively, with 16 bases between them. DNA for the CDR3: TGTGCCAGCAGATTGAGGGGGAATACGCAAGAGACCCAGTACTTC. This encodes CASRLRGNTQETQYF.

The chain is built from TRBV28 and TRBJ1-5, with TRBD1 matching 12 bases. V lost 4 bases and J lost 2; bases outside the gene matches: 9. Germline V gives CDR1 MDHEN, CDR2 SYDVKM. This CDR3 is 18 amino acids long. CDR3 loop: CASSSGRDRGRGNQPQHF. The CDR3 DNA sequence: TGTGCCAGCAGTTCTGGTAGGGACAGGGGGCGAGGCAATCAGCCCCAGCATTTT.

The genes are TRBV7-9 and TRBJ2-3, with D tentatively TRBD2 (6 bases). The CDR3 is 16 amino acids. The ends were cut back, 1 base at V and 6 bases at J, with 17 bases in the middle. CDR1 and CDR2 from the germline V gene are SEHNR and FQNEAQ (reference sequence). The CDR3 sequence: CASSLGSGLSKDTQYF. The CDR3 DNA reads TGTGCCAGCAGCTTAGGTTCGGGACTGAGTAAGGATACGCAGTATTTT.

This chain connects TRBV15 to TRBJ1-5, with 8 nucleotides matching TRBD1. Germline values: CDR1 LNHNV, CDR2 YYDKDF (reference sequence). The CDR3 covers 15 residues. V gave up 4 bases and J gave up 1 base; unmatched junction bases: 3. The CDR3 loop reads CATSTRTGSNQPQHF. Written as DNA, the CDR3 is TGTGCCACCAGCACAAGGACAGGGAGCAATCAGCCCCAGCATTTT.

The CDR3 DNA reads TGTGCCAGCACCATGGCTGGGGCGGGGGGAGGCGAGCAGTACTTC. As protein: CASTMAGAGGGEQYF. V usage is TRBV7-2 and J usage is TRBJ2-7, with 8 bases that match TRBD2. The V gene end was trimmed by 7 bases and the J gene end by 6 bases; junction bases not matched to a gene: 14. CDR3 length equals 15 residues. Germline CDR1 reads SGHTA; CDR2 reads FQGNSA.

V usage is TRBV27 and J usage is TRBJ1-2; TRBD1 is a possible D gene (5 bases). Trimming took 6 bases from V and 5 from J, leaving 16 bases between them. The CDR3 length is 14 residues. Germline CDR1 and CDR2: MNHEY and SMNVEV (reference sequence). CDR3 sequence (DNA): TGTGCCAGCAGGATGGGGGGTGCGTTGTATGGCTACACCTTC. Amino acids: CASRMGGALYGYTF.